These T cell receptor beta chains were read from a single sample in a study of T cell responses to AZD1222 COVID-19 vaccine. Profiling relied on immunoSEQ multiplex PCR, and the TCRdb table lists in-frame clones only, not all of them. The sample yields tens of thousands of clones, around 90% seen once. The specimen was peripheral blood, collected on day 0 of AZD1222 vaccination. These receptors were taken from an adult in good health. Each CDR3 is given with its conserved first and last residue. The D gene is left open where the match is weak. Size is stated for part of the rows, as once, few or many counts, or as a class when the clone is expanded.

d_gene	abundance	j_gene	v_gene	CDR3nt	CDR3aa
NA	few	TRBJ1-2	TRBV2	TGTGCCAGCAGCGGACAGACTGTGAACTATGGCTACACCTTC	CASSGQTVNYGYTF
TRBD2	NA	TRBJ2-5	TRBV7-9	TGTGCCAGCAGCTTCGAACTAGCGCCGGAGACCCAGTACTTC	CASSFELAPETQYF
NA	NA	TRBJ1-2	TRBV9	TGTGCCAGCAGCGTAGACGCGTATGGCTACACCTTC	CASSVDAYGYTF
NA	NA	TRBJ2-7	TRBV7-2	TGTGCCAGCAGCGGATACAGGAGTTCTGGGGAGCAGTACTTC	CASSGYRSSGEQYF
TRBD1	NA	TRBJ1-1	TRBV5-1	TGCGCCAGCAGCATCGGACAGGGGGCCCTTGAAGCTTTCTTT	CASSIGQGALEAFF
NA	NA	TRBJ2-2	TRBV27	TGTGCCAGCAGTTTAATGGGGGTCGGGGAGCTGTTTTTT	CASSLMGVGELFF
TRBD2	NA	TRBJ2-7	TRBV19	TGTGCCAGTAGTGAGACTAGCGGGAGGGCCTACGAGCAGTACTTC	CASSETSGRAYEQYF
TRBD2	NA	TRBJ2-7	TRBV27	TGTGCCAGCAGTTGGGGACTAGCGGGAGGGCCACACGAGCAGTACTTC	CASSWGLAGGPHEQYF
NA	NA	TRBJ1-6	TRBV18	TGTGCCAGCTCAAGGGAGTCCTATAATTCACCCCTCCACTTT	CASSRESYNSPLHF
NA	NA	TRBJ1-1	TRBV10-3	TGTGCCGTAGAGGGCAGACTAAACACTGAAGCTTTCTTT	CAVEGRLNTEAFF
TRBD1	NA	TRBJ2-4	TRBV30	TGTGCCTGGGGACAGGGGAACAAAAACATTCAGTACTTC	CAWGQGNKNIQYF
NA	few	TRBJ2-7	TRBV18	TGTGCCAGCTCCCCCGGCGTCGGGGGAGGCCCCTACGAGCAGTACTTC	CASSPGVGGGPYEQYF
TRBD2	few	TRBJ2-5	TRBV6-2/TRBV6-3	TGTGCCAGCAGTCGACTAGCGGAGGAGACCCAGTACTTC	CASSRLAEETQYF
NA	few	TRBJ2-1	TRBV12-1	TGTGCCAGCAGCCCATCGGCCAGGGGGCAAAATGAGCAGTTCTTC	CASSPSARGQNEQFF
NA	NA	TRBJ2-5	TRBV30	TGTGCCTGGAGTGTAGGGATGGAGACCCAGTACTTC	CAWSVGMETQYF
NA	NA	TRBJ2-1	TRBV7-2	TGTGCCAGCAGCTTTCGAGACACTATTGAGCAGTTCTTC	CASSFRDTIEQFF
NA	once	TRBJ2-2	TRBV7-3	TGTGCCAGCAGCGCGAATTCCGGGACCCAAGCCGGGGAGCTGTTTTTT	CASSANSGTQAGELFF